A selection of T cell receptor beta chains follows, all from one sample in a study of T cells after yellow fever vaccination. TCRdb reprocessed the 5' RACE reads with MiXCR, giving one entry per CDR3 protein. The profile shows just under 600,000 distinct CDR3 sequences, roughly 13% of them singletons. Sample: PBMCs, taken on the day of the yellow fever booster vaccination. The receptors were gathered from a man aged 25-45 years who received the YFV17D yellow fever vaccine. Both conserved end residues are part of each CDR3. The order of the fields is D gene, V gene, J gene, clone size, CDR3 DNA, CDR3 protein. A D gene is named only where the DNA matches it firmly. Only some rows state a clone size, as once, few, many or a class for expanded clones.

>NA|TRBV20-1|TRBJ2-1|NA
TGCAGCACAATCTGGCCCCTCACCTACAATGAGCAGTTCTTC
CSTIWPLTYNEQFF
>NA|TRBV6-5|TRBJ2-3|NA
TGTGCCAGCAGTTACTCGGGTTACGCGGGAAAGCAGTATTTT
CASSYSGYAGKQYF
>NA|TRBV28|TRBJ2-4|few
TGTGCCAGCGGGGACACGAAAAACATTCAGTACTTC
CASGDTKNIQYF
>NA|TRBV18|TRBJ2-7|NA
TGTGCCAGCTCACCGCCCCAGCGCCTTCCCCTCGAGCAGTACTTC
CASSPPQRLPLEQYF
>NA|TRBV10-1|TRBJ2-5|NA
TGCGCCAGCAGTGACGGCCGGGGAAAGACCCAGTACTTC
CASSDGRGKTQYF
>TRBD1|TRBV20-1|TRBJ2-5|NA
TGCAGTGCTAGAGACGGGACAGTCCAAGAGACCCAGTACTTC
CSARDGTVQETQYF
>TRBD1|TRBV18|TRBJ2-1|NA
TGTGCCAGCTCACCCCGGGACAGGGCCTACAATGAGCAGTTCTTC
CASSPRDRAYNEQFF
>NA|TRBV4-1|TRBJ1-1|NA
TGCGCCAGCAGCCAAGAATCGCTGGTGGGTCAGAACACTGAAGCTTTCTTT
CASSQESLVGQNTEAFF
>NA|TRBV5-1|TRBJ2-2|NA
TGCGCCAGCAGCGAAGCGAAAATTAACACCGGGGAGCTGTTTTTT
CASSEAKINTGELFF
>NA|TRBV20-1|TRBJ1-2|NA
TGCAGTGCTAGGGTACCCGAATATTCCTTGAACTATGGCTACACCTTC
CSARVPEYSLNYGYTF
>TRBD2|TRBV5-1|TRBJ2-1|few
TGCGCCAGCAGCCCCCCAAGACTAGCGTTCGATGAGCAGTTCTTC
CASSPPRLAFDEQFF
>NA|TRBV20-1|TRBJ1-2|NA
TGCAGTGCTAGAGTAGGGAGGGGCTATGGCTACACCTTC
CSARVGRGYGYTF
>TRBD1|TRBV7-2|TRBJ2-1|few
TGTGCCAGCAGCTTAGCCAGTCCCGGGACAGGGTTTGAGCAGTTCTTC
CASSLASPGTGFEQFF
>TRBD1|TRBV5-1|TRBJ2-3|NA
TGCGCCAGCAGCTGGACAGGGGTTGAGGCAGATACGCAGTATTTT
CASSWTGVEADTQYF
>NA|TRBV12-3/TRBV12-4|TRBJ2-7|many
TGCGCCAGCAGCTTAGGACAGAACTACGAGCAGTACTTC
CASSLGQNYEQYF
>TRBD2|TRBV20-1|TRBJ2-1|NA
TGCAGTGCTAGAGAGGTTTTAGCGGGTCCCGACAATGAGCAGTTCTTC
CSAREVLAGPDNEQFF
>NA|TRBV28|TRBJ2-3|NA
TGTGCCAGCAGTTTACCGGTTTCGGCAGGGGTAACAGATACGCAGTATTTT
CASSLPVSAGVTDTQYF
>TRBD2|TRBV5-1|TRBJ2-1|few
TGCGCCAGCAGCGACGGGACTAGCGCCAATGAGCAGTTCTTC
CASSDGTSANEQFF
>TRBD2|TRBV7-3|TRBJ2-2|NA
TGTGCCAGCAGCCCGACTCTAGCGGGAGTTACCGGGGAGCTGTTTTTT
CASSPTLAGVTGELFF
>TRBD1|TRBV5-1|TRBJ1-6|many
TGCGCCAGCAGCAAACCGGGACAGGGGGATTTCCACCTCCACTTT
CASSKPGQGDFHLHF
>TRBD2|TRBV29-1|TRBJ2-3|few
TGCAGCGTTGAACCTGCGGGAGGTGATACGCAGTATTTT
CSVEPAGGDTQYF
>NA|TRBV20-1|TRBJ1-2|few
TGCAGTGCTAGAGACACCGCCCGGGGGGCGCTGAACTATGGCTACACCTTC
CSARDTARGALNYGYTF
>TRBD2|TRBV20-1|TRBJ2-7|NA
TGCAGTGCTAGCGGACTAGCGGGAGATTCATACGAGCAGTACTTC
CSASGLAGDSYEQYF
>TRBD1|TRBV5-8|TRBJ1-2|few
TGTGCCACGAGCCCAGGACAGGGGGCTGGAGGATATGGCTACACCTTC
CATSPGQGAGGYGYTF
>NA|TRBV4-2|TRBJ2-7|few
TGTGCCAGCAGCCCCCCCCGGTTGGGGCCGACACACGGAACCTACGAGCAGTACTTC
CASSPPRLGPTHGTYEQYF
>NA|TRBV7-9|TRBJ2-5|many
TGTGCCAGCAGCTCACCGTGGCGCCAAGAGACCCAGTACTTC
CASSSPWRQETQYF
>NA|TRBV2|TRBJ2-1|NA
TGTGCCAGCGGGGATTACAATGAGCAGTTCTTC
CASGDYNEQFF
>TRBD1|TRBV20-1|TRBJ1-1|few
TGCAGTGCTCTCCGGGACAGGTCGAACACTGAAGCTTTCTTT
CSALRDRSNTEAFF
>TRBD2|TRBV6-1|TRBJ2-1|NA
TGTGCCAGCAGAACCCTAGCGGGAGGGAGCAATGAGCAGTTCTTC
CASRTLAGGSNEQFF
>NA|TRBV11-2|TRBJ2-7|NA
TGTGCCAGCAGCTTAGAGAAGGGGGGCTACGAGCAGTACTTC
CASSLEKGGYEQYF
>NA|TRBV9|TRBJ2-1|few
TGTGCCAGCAGCGTCGCAGGGCACAATGAGCAGTTCTTC
CASSVAGHNEQFF
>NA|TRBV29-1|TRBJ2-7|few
TGCAGCCCCCCCGTCTACGAGCAGTACTTC
CSPPVYEQYF
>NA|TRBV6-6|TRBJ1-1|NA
TGTGCCAGCAGTCGCCGGGAAAACCAAGCTTTCTTT
CASSRRENQAFF
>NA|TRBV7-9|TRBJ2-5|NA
TGTGCCAGCAGCCCTCAGGGGAGACGAGAGACCCAGTACTTC
CASSPQGRRETQYF
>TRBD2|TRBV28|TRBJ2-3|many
TGTGCCAGCAGTCCCCTTCCCGGGACTAGCGGGGTCACAGATACGCAGTATTTT
CASSPLPGTSGVTDTQYF
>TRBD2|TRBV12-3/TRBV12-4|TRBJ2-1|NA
TGTGCCAGCAGTCACGGACTAGCGCGTGAGCAGTTCTTC
CASSHGLAREQFF
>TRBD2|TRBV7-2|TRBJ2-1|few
TGTGCCAGCAGGACGACTAGCGGCAGCTCCTACAATGAGCAGTTCTTC
CASRTTSGSSYNEQFF
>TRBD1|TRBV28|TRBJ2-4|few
TGTGCCAGCAGCTTGACCGGGACAGGGGGAGGCAAAAACATTCAGTACTTC
CASSLTGTGGGKNIQYF
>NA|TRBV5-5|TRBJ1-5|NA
TGTGCCAGCTCCAAGTCCGGTAACAATCAGCCCCAGCATTTT
CASSKSGNNQPQHF
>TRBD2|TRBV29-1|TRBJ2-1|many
TGCAGCGTTGTAAGCGGGACCTCCTACAATGAGCAGTTCTTC
CSVVSGTSYNEQFF
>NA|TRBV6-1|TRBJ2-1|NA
TGTGCCAGCAACAAACAGGGATCGGATGAGCAGTTCTTC
CASNKQGSDEQFF
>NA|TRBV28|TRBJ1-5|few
TGTGCCAGCAGAAGGGTTGACAATCAGCCCCAGCATTTT
CASRRVDNQPQHF
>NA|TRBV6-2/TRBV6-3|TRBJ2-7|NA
TGTGCCAGCAAGAGGACTTACCCCTACGAGCAGTACTTC
CASKRTYPYEQYF
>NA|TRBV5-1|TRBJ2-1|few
TGCGCCAGCAGCCAAACCTCGTCTGCGCGGGAGCAGTTCTTC
CASSQTSSAREQFF
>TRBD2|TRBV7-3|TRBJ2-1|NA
TGTGCCAGCAGCTTAACGCTAGCGGGAGGCAATGAGCAGTTCTTC
CASSLTLAGGNEQFF
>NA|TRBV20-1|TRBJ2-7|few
TGCAGTGCCTTTCAAGGTAACGAGCAGTACTTC
CSAFQGNEQYF
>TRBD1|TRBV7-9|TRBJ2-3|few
TGTGCCAGCAGCGTCATGACAGGGAGCACAGATACGCAGTATTTT
CASSVMTGSTDTQYF